Listed below are T cell receptor beta chains from one sample, sequenced in a study of blood T cell repertoires in COVID-19. Clones were read by immunoSEQ multiplex PCR, and TCRdb kept only the in-frame ones, dropping some. This table holds 410,000 or so clones, approximately 89% found once. The sample taken for sequencing was peripheral blood. The receptor set was obtained from a woman in her 40s with COVID-19, enrolled during active disease. CDR3s include the opening cysteine and the closing phenylalanine or tryptophan. The size field is filled for only some rows; it gives once, few, many or a size class.

clone_size j_call v_call cdr3_aa
NA TRBJ2-7 TRBV24-1 CATGDRGNEQYF
NA TRBJ2-3 TRBV11-2 CASSSYRGKADTQYF
NA TRBJ1-6 TRBV6-6 CASRPDSPNSPLHF
few TRBJ2-1 TRBV11-3 CASSPRTSGSFNNEQFF
NA TRBJ1-3 TRBV3-1/TRBV3-2 CASSQGQASGNTIYF
NA TRBJ1-1 TRBV7-3 CASSPWTGGNTEAFF
NA TRBJ2-1 TRBV4-3 CASSPPRGELISYNEQFF
NA TRBJ1-5 TRBV9 CASSVTKTGNSNQPQHF
NA TRBJ1-1 TRBV9 CASSVSSMNTEAFF
once TRBJ1-2 TRBV9 CASSVPYRDGGYTF
once TRBJ1-4 TRBV5-1 CASKGVPAEKLFF
NA TRBJ1-2 TRBV28 CASSPFLPGQGSRLYGYTF
NA TRBJ1-5 TRBV4-3 CASSRAAGSNQPQHF
NA TRBJ1-4 TRBV5-1 CASSLDYEKLFF
NA TRBJ1-6 TRBV27 CASNSPGQGNSPLHF
NA TRBJ2-3 TRBV4-2 CASRGTASTDTQYF
NA TRBJ2-1 TRBV19 CASSSASSEQFF
NA TRBJ2-1 TRBV29-1 CSVGRDRTYNEQFF
NA TRBJ1-5 TRBV2 CASSAFRGNQPQHF
NA TRBJ2-5 TRBV9 CASSVGEGTQYF
NA TRBJ1-1 TRBV27 CASIPRQSAEAFF
NA TRBJ1-2 TRBV2 CASSISGTRSYGYTF
NA TRBJ2-1 TRBV27 CASTTGTSVAEQFF
once TRBJ2-3 TRBV28 CASSTVLKGRSTDTQYF
NA TRBJ2-7 TRBV12-3/TRBV12-4 CASRSRVQDEQYF
few TRBJ1-1 TRBV9 CASSATGGAEAFF
NA TRBJ1-5 TRBV28 CASSFPIDRVNQPQHF
NA TRBJ2-7 TRBV27 CASSTPAGTAVYEQYF
NA TRBJ1-1 TRBV6-6 CASRKGQGAMNTEAFF
NA TRBJ1-6 TRBV6-5 CASSRDRADSPLHF
NA TRBJ1-5 TRBV7-2 CASSSGQSNQPQHF
few TRBJ1-6 TRBV5-5 CASGPLMSLHF
once TRBJ2-3 TRBV7-9 CASSSGQGSTDTQYF
NA TRBJ2-3 TRBV20-1 CSASRLAGADTQYF
once TRBJ1-1 TRBV7-8 CASRRRGQGGTEAFF
NA TRBJ1-2 TRBV5-1 CASSFPPGGANYGYTF
NA TRBJ1-3 TRBV5-6 CASSIAQGNTIYF
NA TRBJ1-6 TRBV6-2/TRBV6-3 CASSRTGKESPLHF
NA TRBJ2-7 TRBV15 CATSRLPGGSYEQYF
NA TRBJ1-5 TRBV5-8 CASSLGRTSFQPQHF
NA TRBJ2-6 TRBV5-1 CASSLAQLGPPSGANVLTF
NA TRBJ2-7 TRBV5-4 CASSFPDSHEQYF
NA TRBJ2-1 TRBV5-1 CASSLGGASYNEQFF
NA TRBJ1-5 TRBV7-2 CASSLGQGQGPQHF
NA TRBJ2-7 TRBV5-5 CASSLTGAPFEQYF
once TRBJ2-3 TRBV14 CASSQPEEGSWADTQYF
NA TRBJ1-2 TRBV4-2 CASSMDRGYGYTF
NA TRBJ1-5 TRBV19 CASSIGTRWGGSNQPQHF
NA TRBJ2-5 TRBV6-2/TRBV6-3 CASSYSLAGTTVYF
NA TRBJ2-1 TRBV6-2/TRBV6-3 CASSYNAGRFYNEQFF